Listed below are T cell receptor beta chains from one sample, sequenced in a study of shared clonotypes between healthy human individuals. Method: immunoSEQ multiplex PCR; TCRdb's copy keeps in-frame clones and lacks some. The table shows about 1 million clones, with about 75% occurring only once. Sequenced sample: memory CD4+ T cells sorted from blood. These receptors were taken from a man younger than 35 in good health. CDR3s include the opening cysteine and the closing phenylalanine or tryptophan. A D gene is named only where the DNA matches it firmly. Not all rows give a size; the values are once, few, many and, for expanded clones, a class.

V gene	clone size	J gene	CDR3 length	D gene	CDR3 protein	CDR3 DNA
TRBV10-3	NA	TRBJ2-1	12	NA	CAIGGTGNEQFF	TGTGCCATCGGTGGGACGGGGAATGAGCAGTTCTTC
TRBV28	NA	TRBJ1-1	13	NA	CASKNPQGTEAFF	TGTGCCAGCAAAAACCCGCAGGGGACTGAAGCTTTCTTT
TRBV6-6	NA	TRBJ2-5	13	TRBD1	CASSPLQGEGQYF	TGTGCCAGCAGCCCTCTACAGGGGGAAGGCCAGTACTTC
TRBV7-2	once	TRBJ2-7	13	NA	CASSPQAAYEQYF	TGTGCCAGCAGCCCTCAGGCGGCCTACGAGCAGTACTTC
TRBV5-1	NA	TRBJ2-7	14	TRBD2	CASNDGTTDYEQYF	TGCGCCAGCAACGACGGGACTACAGATTACGAGCAGTACTTC
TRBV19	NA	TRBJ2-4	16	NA	CASSMAGDLAKNIQYF	TGTGCCAGTAGTATGGCCGGGGACTTAGCCAAAAACATTCAGTACTTC
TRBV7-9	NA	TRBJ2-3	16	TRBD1	CASSFNRGKVPDTQYF	TGTGCCAGCAGCTTTAACAGGGGGAAAGTCCCAGATACGCAGTATTTT
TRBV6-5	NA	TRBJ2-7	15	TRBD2	CASSLGGSGSYEQYF	TGTGCCAGCAGCCTTGGCGGGAGTGGCTCCTACGAGCAGTACTTC
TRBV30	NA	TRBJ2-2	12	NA	CAWSPFAGELFF	TGTGCCTGGAGTCCCTTCGCCGGGGAGCTGTTTTTT
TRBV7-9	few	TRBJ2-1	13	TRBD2	CASSSLTGTSQFF	TGTGCCAGCAGCTCCCTTACCGGGACTAGCCAGTTCTTC
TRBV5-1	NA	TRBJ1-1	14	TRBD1	CASRVQGVNTEAFF	TGCGCCAGCAGGGTCCAGGGGGTGAACACTGAAGCTTTCTTT
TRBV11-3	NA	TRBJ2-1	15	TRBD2	CASSLVLAGVNEQFF	TGTGCCAGCAGCTTGGTACTAGCGGGAGTTAATGAGCAGTTCTTC
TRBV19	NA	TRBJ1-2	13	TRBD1	CASRDRAGNGYTF	TGTGCCAGCCGGGACAGGGCAGGGAACGGCTACACCTTC
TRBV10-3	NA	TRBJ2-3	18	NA	CAISELRKGLTSTDTQYF	TGTGCCATCAGTGAGTTAAGGAAGGGCCTAACTAGCACAGATACGCAGTATTTT
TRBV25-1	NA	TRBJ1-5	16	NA	CASSGTGLGDNQPQHF	TGTGCCAGCAGTGGAACAGGTCTCGGGGACAATCAGCCCCAGCATTTT
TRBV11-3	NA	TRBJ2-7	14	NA	CASSLGSASYEQYF	TGTGCCAGCAGCTTAGGTTCAGCCTCCTACGAGCAGTACTTC
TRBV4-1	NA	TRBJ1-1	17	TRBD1	CASSQAKSRDRDTEAFF	TGCGCCAGCAGCCAAGCCAAATCCCGGGACAGGGACACTGAAGCTTTCTTT
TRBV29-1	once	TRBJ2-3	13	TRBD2	CSVHPGGTDTQYF	TGCAGCGTCCACCCCGGGGGGACAGATACGCAGTATTTT
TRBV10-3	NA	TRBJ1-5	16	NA	CAISELGATSNQPQHF	TGTGCCATCAGTGAGTTGGGGGCGACGAGCAATCAGCCCCAGCATTTT
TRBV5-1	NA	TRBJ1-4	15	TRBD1	CASSRTGWDNEKLFF	TGCGCCAGCAGCCGGACAGGGTGGGATAATGAAAAACTGTTTTTT
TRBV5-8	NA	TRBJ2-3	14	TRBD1	CASTDRASTDTQYF	TGTGCCAGCACCGACAGGGCCTCCACAGATACGCAGTATTTT
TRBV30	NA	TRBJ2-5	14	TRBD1	CAWSVKGAWETQYF	TGTGCCTGGAGTGTTAAGGGGGCTTGGGAGACCCAGTACTTC
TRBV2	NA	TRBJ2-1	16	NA	CASSGAGAPSYNEQFF	TGTGCCAGCAGTGGGGCGGGGGCCCCCTCCTACAATGAGCAGTTCTTC
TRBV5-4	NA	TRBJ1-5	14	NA	CASSLSLRTQPQHF	TGTGCCAGCAGCTTGAGCCTAAGGACGCAGCCCCAGCATTTT
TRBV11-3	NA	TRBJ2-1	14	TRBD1	CASNSQGMGNEQFF	TGTGCCAGCAACTCACAGGGGATGGGCAATGAGCAGTTCTTC
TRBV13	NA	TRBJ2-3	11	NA	CASSRHYTQYF	TGTGCCAGCAGCCGCCATTATACGCAGTATTTT
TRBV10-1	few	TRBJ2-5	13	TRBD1	CASSGQGGETQYF	TGCGCCAGCAGTGGACAGGGGGGAGAGACCCAGTACTTC
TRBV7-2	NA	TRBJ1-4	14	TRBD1	CASSPGGRVEKLFF	TGTGCCAGCAGCCCAGGGGGCAGGGTTGAAAAACTGTTTTTT
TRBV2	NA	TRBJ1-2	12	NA	CASSGGFSGYTF	TGTGCCAGCAGTGGTGGTTTCTCTGGCTACACCTTC
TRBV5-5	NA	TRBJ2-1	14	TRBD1	CASSSRTGGNEQFF	TGTGCCAGCAGCTCAAGGACAGGGGGCAATGAGCAGTTCTTC
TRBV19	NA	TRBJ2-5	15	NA	CASSPRHLGQETQYF	TGTGCCAGTAGCCCAAGGCACTTAGGCCAAGAGACCCAGTACTTC
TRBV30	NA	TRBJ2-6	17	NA	CATGQALTKEHLNVLTF	TGTGCCACGGGCCAGGCCCTAACGAAAGAGCACCTTAACGTCCTGACTTTC
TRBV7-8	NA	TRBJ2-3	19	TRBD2	CASSPKIPHIAGVSNTQYF	TGTGCCAGCAGCCCAAAGATTCCCCATATAGCGGGAGTTTCCAATACGCAGTATTTT
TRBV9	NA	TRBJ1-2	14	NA	CASSVGVGSVGYTF	TGTGCCAGCAGCGTAGGGGTCGGGTCGGTTGGCTACACCTTC
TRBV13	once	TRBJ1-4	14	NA	CASSLKGLGEKLFF	TGTGCCAGCAGCCTCAAGGGATTAGGGGAAAAACTGTTTTTT
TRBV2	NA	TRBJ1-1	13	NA	CASSVARNTEAFF	TGTGCCAGCAGTGTCGCTAGGAACACTGAAGCTTTCTTT
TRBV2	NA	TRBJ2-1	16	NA	CASKWGPGSGKDEQFF	TGTGCCAGCAAATGGGGGCCCGGGAGCGGGAAGGATGAGCAGTTCTTC
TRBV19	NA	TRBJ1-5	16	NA	CASSIWSGAGNQPQHF	TGTGCCAGTAGTATATGGTCAGGGGCAGGGAATCAGCCCCAGCATTTT
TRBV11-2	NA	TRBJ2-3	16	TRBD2	CASSLRGATGTDTQYF	TGTGCCAGCAGCTTGCGGGGGGCAACCGGTACAGATACGCAGTATTTT
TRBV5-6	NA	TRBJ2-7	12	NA	CASSLDPLEQYF	TGTGCCAGCAGCTTGGATCCGCTAGAGCAGTACTTC
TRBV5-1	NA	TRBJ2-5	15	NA	CASSLGRTGVETQYF	TGCGCCAGCAGCTTGGGAAGGACTGGAGTAGAGACCCAGTACTTC
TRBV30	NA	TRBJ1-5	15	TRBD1	CAWSPGGAGNQPQHF	TGTGCCTGGAGTCCAGGGGGCGCGGGCAATCAGCCCCAGCATTTT
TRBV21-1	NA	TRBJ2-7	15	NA	CARSMSAAGSYEQYF	TGTGCCAGATCCATGTCGGCAGCCGGCTCCTACGAGCAGTACTTC
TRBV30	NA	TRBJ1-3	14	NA	CAWSPGSPGNTIYF	TGTGCCTGGAGTCCTGGGTCCCCGGGGAACACCATATATTTT
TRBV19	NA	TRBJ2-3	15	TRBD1	CASSGGQDKRDTQYF	TGTGCCAGTAGTGGGGGACAGGATAAAAGGGATACGCAGTATTTT
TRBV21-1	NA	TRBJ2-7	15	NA	CASTLRSPRGGEQYF	TGTGCCAGCACCCTGAGGTCTCCCCGAGGTGGCGAGCAGTACTTC
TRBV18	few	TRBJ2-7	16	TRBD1	CASSPPGQGGIGEQYF	TGTGCCAGCTCACCACCGGGACAGGGGGGTATCGGCGAGCAGTACTTC
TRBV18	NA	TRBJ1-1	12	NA	CASGRVGTEAFF	TGTGCCAGCGGGAGGGTGGGCACTGAAGCTTTCTTT
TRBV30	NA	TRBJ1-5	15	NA	CAWRSLGGTDQPQHF	TGTGCCTGGAGATCCCTGGGGGGAACAGATCAGCCCCAGCATTTT
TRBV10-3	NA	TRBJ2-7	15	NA	CAISAGEGRSYEQYF	TGTGCCATCAGCGCGGGTGAGGGGAGGTCCTACGAGCAGTACTTC
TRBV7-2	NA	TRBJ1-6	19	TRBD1	CASSSPRGSGTGSNSPLHF	TGTGCCAGCAGCTCTCCGAGGGGGTCCGGGACAGGGAGTAATTCACCCCTCCACTTT
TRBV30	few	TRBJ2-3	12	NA	CAWKKPTDTQYF	TGTGCCTGGAAGAAACCCACAGATACGCAGTATTTT
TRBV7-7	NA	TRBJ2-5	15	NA	CASSQTPGGRETQYF	TGTGCTAGCAGCCAAACCCCAGGGGGGAGGGAGACCCAGTACTTC
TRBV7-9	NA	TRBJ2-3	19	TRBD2	CASSPRYGLAGDYTDTQYF	TGTGCCAGCAGCCCTAGATATGGACTAGCGGGGGACTACACAGATACGCAGTATTTT
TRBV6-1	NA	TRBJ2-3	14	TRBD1	CASRLTGGTDTQYF	TGTGCCAGCAGATTGACAGGGGGCACAGATACGCAGTATTTT
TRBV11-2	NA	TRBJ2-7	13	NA	CASSPGHPYEQYF	TGTGCCAGCAGCCCTGGACATCCCTACGAGCAGTACTTC
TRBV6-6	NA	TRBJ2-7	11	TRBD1	CASRTGVEQYF	TGTGCCAGCAGGACAGGGGTCGAGCAGTACTTC
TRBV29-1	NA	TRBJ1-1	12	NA	CSVSRENTEAFF	TGCAGCGTTTCCAGGGAGAACACTGAAGCTTTCTTT